What follows is one T cell receptor beta chain and its context. Produced via immunoSEQ multiplex PCR; TCRdb's table is partial and in-frame only. The sample records about 110,000 clones, roughly 87% being singletons. This record comes from a study of blood T cell repertoires in COVID-19. The length of the CDR3 is 16 residues. Losses at the gene ends were 10 bases for V and 2 bases for J; bases not matched to a gene: 12. Germline lookup yields CDR1 LNHDA and CDR2 SQIVND (reference sequence). This chain connects TRBV19 to TRBJ2-7, with 12 nucleotides matching TRBD2. The TCR comes from a man in his fifties or sixties with acute or convalescent COVID-19. The specimen was peripheral blood. Here the CDR3 reads CATRLAGVGGTYEQYF. In DNA, the CDR3 is TGTGCCACGCGACTAGCGGGAGTTGGAGGGACCTACGAGCAGTACTTC.